This TCR beta chain was captured in a study of cytomegalovirus exposure and HLA in healthy donors. Findings and limits, study-wide: It was confirmed in vitro that a few of the CMV-associated chains were specific for CMV antigens.

Donors counted as nominally healthy when sampled, yet unrecorded immune exposures were likely. With regard to this clone: Its matching antigen is unknown.

The CDR3 has 16 amino acids. Germline trimming cut 0 bases from V and 2 bases from J; bases unmatched to any gene: 3. The germline V gene has CDR1 SGHDT and CDR2 YYEEEE. Researchers ran the PCR with 60 Vbeta and 13 Jbeta primers. TCRdb keeps only in-frame clones here, not all; method: immunoSEQ multiplex PCR. The sample includes under 200,000 clones, around 80% of them seen just once. The sequence was obtained from a woman in her 40s in good health and CMV-seronegative. The V call is TRBV5-6, the J call TRBJ2-3, with TRBD2 matching over 10 bases. Input material: PBMCs. The CDR3 reads CASSLALAGVTDTQYF. The CDR3 nucleotides are TGTGCCAGCAGCTTGGCCCTAGCGGGGGTCACAGATACGCAGTATTTT. Full variable domain (outside the CDR3, taken from reference TRBV5-6 and TRBJ2-3): DAGVTQSPTHLIKTRGQQVTLRCSPKSGHDTVSWYQQALGQGPQFIFQYYEEEERQRGNFPDRFSGHQFPNYSSELNVNALLLGDSALYLCASSLALAGVTDTQYFGPGTRLTVL.